Presented here are 7 T cell receptor beta chains from one specimen sequenced in a study of T cells in Graves' hyperthyroidism and ophthalmopathy (dated by TCRdb to the late 2010s). Receptors were amplified or captured by multiplex PCR. Sequencer: Illumina HiSeq 2000. Amplification of TCR beta CDR3 regions was carried out from RNA transcripts. A first-round RT-PCR of the TCR CDR3 used the HTBI primer set with the Qiagen OneStep RT-PCR kit. The raw public data were reprocessed by TCRdb itself: fastp quality trimming at Q25, MiXCR clonotype calling, in-frame beta chains only. Entries are consolidated by CDR3 protein sequence, retaining the most common genes and DNA. A total of over 500,000 distinct CDR3 sequences appear in this sample, about 14% of them only once. Roughly 13% of the sample is held by the ten biggest clonotypes. The specimen sequenced was blood. These TCRs come from a woman aged 40 to 50 with Graves' hyperthyroidism.

This clonotype has more than one count but fewer than ten. This rearrangement joins TRBV6-2 or TRBV6-3 to TRBJ2-5; no clear D gene. The CDR3 has 16 amino acids. V lost 0 bases and J lost 1, with 12 bases in between. Germline loops: CDR1 MNHEY, CDR2 SVGEGT. Written as DNA, the CDR3 is TGTGCCAGCAGTTACTCGACGGGCTCAGTCCAAGAGACCCAGTACTTC. It translates to CASSYSTGSVQETQYF.

The J gene is TRBJ2-2, the V gene TRBV3-1, with D possibly being TRBD1 (5 bases). CDR1 LGHDT and CDR2 YNNKEL come from the germline V gene (reference sequence). Trimming cost V 5 bases and J 5 bases, with 12 bases left between them. This CDR3 comprises 14 residues. CDR3 coding DNA: TGTGCCAGCAGCATTAAGGGGCCAACCGGGGAGCTGTTTTTT. It is translated as CASSIKGPTGELFF.

This clonotype appeared many times. This chain joins TRBV12-3 or TRBV12-4 and TRBJ2-2, with 10 bases aligning to TRBD2. This CDR3 is 18 amino acids long. With 5 bases clipped from V and 5 bases from J, the junction kept 14 bases outside the gene matches. CDR3 nucleotides: TGTGCCAGCAGTCCCCGCCCAGCGGGAGGGCCACGGACCGGGGAGCTGTTTTTT. Protein sequence: CASSPRPAGGPRTGELFF.

This clonotype was seen ten or more times. V is TRBV27 and J is TRBJ2-5; 7 positions match TRBD2. Germline V CDR1 and CDR2: MNHEY, SMNVEV (reference sequence). The CDR3 runs to 16 residues. V shed 1 base and J 5 bases; nucleotides not matched to a gene: 10. CDR3 bases: TGTGCCAGCAGTTTATTAGGGGAGGGCCGAGGGGAGACCCAGTACTTC. This gives the protein CASSLLGEGRGETQYF.

A few counts support this clonotype. The rearrangement joins TRBV30 to TRBJ1-3; 7 bases match TRBD1. Trimming removed 3 bases from V and 4 bases from J; junction bases left unmatched: 9. Germline assignment: CDR1 GTSNPN and CDR2 SVGIG (reference sequence). The CDR3 contains 15 residues. This CDR3 is CAWRGNRGYGNTIYF. CDR3 nucleotide sequence: TGTGCCTGGAGGGGAAACAGGGGATACGGAAACACCATATATTTT.

The CDR3 loop is CASSDQSQARETQYF. The DNA for the CDR3 is TGTGCCAGCAGTGACCAAAGCCAAGCCCGGGAGACCCAGTACTTC. V and J are TRBV6-5 and TRBJ2-5; D not resolved. V gave up 5 bases and J gave up 5 bases, with 18 bases separating them. This CDR3 has 15 residues. The germline V gene encodes CDR1 MNHEY and CDR2 SVGAGI.

Here the CDR3 DNA reads TGTGCCAGCAGCGTAGGAGATAGCGGCAGGGGAGAGACCCAGTACTTC. This codes for CASSVGDSGRGETQYF. J is TRBJ2-5 and V is TRBV9; D assignment may be TRBD1 or TRBD2 (6 bases each). CDR1 and CDR2 (germline): SGDLS, YYNGEE. This CDR3 contains 16 residues. V was trimmed by 0 bases and J by 4 bases, leaving 16 bases between them.